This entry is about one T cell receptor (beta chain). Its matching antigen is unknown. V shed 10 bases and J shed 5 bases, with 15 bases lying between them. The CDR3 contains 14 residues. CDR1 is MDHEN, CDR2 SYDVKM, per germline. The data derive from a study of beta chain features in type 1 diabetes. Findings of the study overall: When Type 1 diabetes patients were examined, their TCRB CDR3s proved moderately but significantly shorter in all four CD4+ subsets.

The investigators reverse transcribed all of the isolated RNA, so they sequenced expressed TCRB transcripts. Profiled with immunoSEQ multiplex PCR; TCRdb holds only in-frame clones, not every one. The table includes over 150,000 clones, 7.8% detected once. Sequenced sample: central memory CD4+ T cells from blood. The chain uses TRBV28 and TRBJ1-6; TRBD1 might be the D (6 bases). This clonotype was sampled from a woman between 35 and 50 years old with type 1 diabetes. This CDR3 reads CAIALGTNNSPLHF. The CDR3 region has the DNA TGTGCCATCGCGCTCGGGACAAATAATTCACCCCTCCACTTT.